This T cell receptor beta chain was identified during a study of PD-1 blockade in classical Hodgkin lymphoma. Remarks on this clone: Its antigen is not identified.

Study observations and caveats: CD4+ TCR diversity, unlike CD8+, climbed significantly by C4D1. Healthy donors reportedly exceeded newly diagnosed patients in baseline TCR diversity.

Libraries were prepared by immunoSEQ multiplex PCR; TCRdb keeps only in-frame clonotypes and omits some of them. The repertoire holds approximately 4,900 clones, around three fifths seen once, with about 64% in the top ten. V lost 2 bases, J lost 0 bases, and 5 bases lay in between. This CDR3 spans 14 amino acids. Germline V CDR1 and CDR2: PRHDT, FYEKMQ (reference sequence). All the patients suffered relapse after autologous stem cell transplantation, and brentuximab vedotin exposure differed. V gene TRBV13 combines with J gene TRBJ1-3; no firm D call. The sequence came from a human donor with classical Hodgkin lymphoma. Specimen: peripheral blood mononuclear cells (PBMCs), collected at baseline. The CDR3 is CASSLTSSGNTIYF. As DNA, the CDR3 is TGTGCCAGCAGCTTAACGAGCTCTGGAAACACCATATATTTT.